This record looks at one TCR beta chain sequence and its context. Its specificity is unknown. Between the trimmed V and J ends, which lost 2 bases and 1 base, there was a span of 8 bases. Germline CDR1 is MDHEN and CDR2 is SYDVKM. The CDR3 has 14 amino acids. This sample is drawn from a study of circulating and synovial CD4+ cells in juvenile arthritis. Study-level results: Vbeta family usage analysis did not detect the pathogenic-like versus bulk difference. T cell genome counts differed by at least an order of magnitude between CPL and CD4 samples. Compared with bulk blood, circulating pathogenic-like lymphocytes shared substantially more CDR3 sequences with synovial T cells.

Patients with active juvenile idiopathic arthritis donated these samples. Sequencing was performed with immunoSEQ multiplex PCR; in TCRdb, only in-frame clones are kept and a portion is missing. The table has fewer than 35,000 clones, nearly 95% seen once; the top ten hold about 0.15%. The source is a human donor with juvenile idiopathic arthritis. Sequencing was performed on CD4+ T cells from blood. V and J are TRBV28 and TRBJ1-1; D is uncertain. The CDR3 protein is CASSLTPGNTEAFF. For the CDR3, the DNA is TGTGCCAGCAGTTTAACTCCGGGGAACACTGAAGCTTTCTTT.